The rows below give T cell receptor beta chains drawn from one sample of a study of T cells in Graves' hyperthyroidism and ophthalmopathy. TCRdb used MiXCR to reprocess the multiplex PCR reads, holding one entry per CDR3 protein. The sample shows about 160,000 distinct CDR3 sequences, over 7.5% of them seen only once. Sequencing was done on a sample of blood. The receptors stem from a woman aged 18-29 years with Graves' hyperthyroidism that later progressed to Graves' ophthalmopathy. The CDR3 runs from the conserved cysteine through the conserved F or W. The order of the fields is clone size, J gene, D gene, V gene, CDR3 length, CDR3 DNA, CDR3 protein. A D gene is named only where the DNA matches it firmly. Size values are once, few and many counts, or a class for expanded clones, and some rows have none.

abundance: few; j_gene: TRBJ2-7; d_gene: .; v_gene: TRBV11-2; len: 16; CDR3nt: TGTGCCAGCAGCTTAGATTTGGCTTCACTTACCTACGAGCAGTACTTC; CDR3aa: CASSLDLASLTYEQYF
abundance: .; j_gene: TRBJ1-1; d_gene: .; v_gene: TRBV18; len: 13; CDR3nt: TGTGCCAGCCCAAGGGGACCCGAGGGTGAAGCTTTCTTT; CDR3aa: CASPRGPEGEAFF
abundance: .; j_gene: TRBJ2-5; d_gene: .; v_gene: TRBV9; len: 14; CDR3nt: TGTGCCAGCAGCGTAGAGGGGGGGAGCCCGACCCAGTACTTC; CDR3aa: CASSVEGGSPTQYF
abundance: .; j_gene: TRBJ2-2; d_gene: .; v_gene: TRBV4-1; len: 14; CDR3nt: TGCGCCAGCAGCCAAGTCCTAGCTGCCGGGGAGCTGTTTTTT; CDR3aa: CASSQVLAAGELFF
abundance: many; j_gene: TRBJ1-2; d_gene: .; v_gene: TRBV19; len: 15; CDR3nt: TGTGCCAGTAGTCCCGGTACGGCAGCTAACTATGGCTACACCTTC; CDR3aa: CASSPGTAANYGYTF
abundance: many; j_gene: TRBJ2-2; d_gene: .; v_gene: TRBV24-1; len: 15; CDR3nt: TGTGCCACCAGTGATTCTTTCAGTACGACCGGGGAGCTGTTTTTT; CDR3aa: CATSDSFSTTGELFF
abundance: .; j_gene: TRBJ2-3; d_gene: TRBD2; v_gene: TRBV9; len: 18; CDR3nt: TGTGCCAGCAGCGAAAGACTAGCGGGGGCCTATCTCACAGATACGCAGTATTTT; CDR3aa: CASSERLAGAYLTDTQYF
abundance: few; j_gene: TRBJ2-7; d_gene: .; v_gene: TRBV29-1; len: 12; CDR3nt: TGCAGCGTTGCGCTTTTTAGTGGCGAGCAGTACTTC; CDR3aa: CSVALFSGEQYF
abundance: many; j_gene: TRBJ2-3; d_gene: .; v_gene: TRBV13; len: 16; CDR3nt: TGTGCCAGCAGCTTAGACGGGCGGGCTAGCACAGATACGCAGTATTTT; CDR3aa: CASSLDGRASTDTQYF
abundance: .; j_gene: TRBJ1-3; d_gene: TRBD1; v_gene: TRBV29-1; len: 13; CDR3nt: TGCAGCGTTGGGACAGGGTCTGGAGGCACCATATATTTT; CDR3aa: CSVGTGSGGTIYF
abundance: many; j_gene: TRBJ2-1; d_gene: .; v_gene: TRBV9; len: 17; CDR3nt: TGTGCCAGCAGCCCAAAGGGCGGTTCGGGCTCCTACAATGAGCAGTTCTTC; CDR3aa: CASSPKGGSGSYNEQFF
abundance: many; j_gene: TRBJ2-5; d_gene: .; v_gene: TRBV2; len: 18; CDR3nt: TGTGCCAGCAGTCCCGGAGGGGTGGGACAGCCATACCAAGAGACCCAGTACTTC; CDR3aa: CASSPGGVGQPYQETQYF
abundance: few; j_gene: TRBJ1-2; d_gene: .; v_gene: TRBV2; len: 13; CDR3nt: TGTGCCAGAAGGAAGGACGGGGGGTATGGCTACACCTTC; CDR3aa: CARRKDGGYGYTF
abundance: .; j_gene: TRBJ1-3; d_gene: TRBD1; v_gene: TRBV19; len: 15; CDR3nt: TGTGCCAGTAGTATAGGGACAGGCACTGGAAACACCATATATTTT; CDR3aa: CASSIGTGTGNTIYF
abundance: many; j_gene: TRBJ2-3; d_gene: .; v_gene: TRBV7-3; len: 15; CDR3nt: TGTGCCAGCAGCTTAACTAGTTCTGTCACAGATACGCAGTATTTT; CDR3aa: CASSLTSSVTDTQYF
abundance: .; j_gene: TRBJ2-4; d_gene: .; v_gene: TRBV9; len: 15; CDR3nt: TGTGCCAGCAGCGTGGGCATACAAGCCAAAAACATTCAGTACTTC; CDR3aa: CASSVGIQAKNIQYF
abundance: many; j_gene: TRBJ1-2; d_gene: .; v_gene: TRBV7-9; len: 15; CDR3nt: TGTGCCAGCAGCCGGAAGGGGGACACACAAAGGGGCTACACCTTC; CDR3aa: CASSRKGDTQRGYTF
abundance: many; j_gene: TRBJ1-5; d_gene: .; v_gene: TRBV6-1; len: 15; CDR3nt: TGTGCCAGCAGTGAAATTCCGGGAAGAAATCAGCCCCAGCATTTT; CDR3aa: CASSEIPGRNQPQHF
abundance: many; j_gene: TRBJ1-2; d_gene: TRBD1; v_gene: TRBV29-1; len: 15; CDR3nt: TGCACCGTTAATGCCGGGACAGGGGCCCGTACGGGCTACACCTTC; CDR3aa: CTVNAGTGARTGYTF
abundance: many; j_gene: TRBJ2-5; d_gene: .; v_gene: TRBV12-5; len: 15; CDR3nt: TGTGCTAGTGGTTTGGCATCGCCGGGGGTGGAGACCCAGTACTTC; CDR3aa: CASGLASPGVETQYF
abundance: .; j_gene: TRBJ1-6; d_gene: .; v_gene: TRBV27; len: 15; CDR3nt: TGTGCCAGCAGTTTAGAGGGCTCCTATAATTCACCCCTCCACTTT; CDR3aa: CASSLEGSYNSPLHF
abundance: many; j_gene: TRBJ1-1; d_gene: .; v_gene: TRBV7-9; len: 15; CDR3nt: TGTGCCAGCAGTTTACGGCCAGTACTGAACACTGAAGCTTTCTTT; CDR3aa: CASSLRPVLNTEAFF
abundance: many; j_gene: TRBJ2-2; d_gene: .; v_gene: TRBV9; len: 18; CDR3nt: TGTGCCAGCAGCGTATCCCACTCGGGACACCAGAACACCGGGGAGCTGTTTTTT; CDR3aa: CASSVSHSGHQNTGELFF
abundance: many; j_gene: TRBJ2-2; d_gene: TRBD2; v_gene: TRBV7-9; len: 19; CDR3nt: TGTGCCAGCAGCTATTATGGACTAGCGGGAGGGTCGAACACCGGGGAGCTGTTTTTT; CDR3aa: CASSYYGLAGGSNTGELFF
abundance: .; j_gene: TRBJ1-2; d_gene: TRBD1; v_gene: TRBV2; len: 16; CDR3nt: TGTGCCAGCAGTGGAGATAGTCGACAGGGGGCGAACGGCTACACCTTC; CDR3aa: CASSGDSRQGANGYTF
abundance: few; j_gene: TRBJ1-2; d_gene: .; v_gene: TRBV7-2; len: 14; CDR3nt: TGTGCCAGCAGCTCAAGGCGGGTAAACTATGGCTACACCTTC; CDR3aa: CASSSRRVNYGYTF
abundance: many; j_gene: TRBJ2-3; d_gene: TRBD2; v_gene: TRBV7-2; len: 15; CDR3nt: TGTGCCAGCAGCTTAGACGGGGGGTATACAGATACGCAGTATTTT; CDR3aa: CASSLDGGYTDTQYF
abundance: .; j_gene: TRBJ2-2; d_gene: TRBD2; v_gene: TRBV7-9; len: 17; CDR3nt: TGTGCCAGCAGCTCCCGGACTAGCGGTGACAAAACCGGGGAGCTGTTTTTT; CDR3aa: CASSSRTSGDKTGELFF
abundance: few; j_gene: TRBJ2-7; d_gene: TRBD1; v_gene: TRBV19; len: 15; CDR3nt: TGTGCCAGTAGTATGGTTGGAGTGGGACAGACCCAGCAGTACTTC; CDR3aa: CASSMVGVGQTQQYF
abundance: .; j_gene: TRBJ2-3; d_gene: TRBD2; v_gene: TRBV5-1; len: 15; CDR3nt: TGCGCCAGCAGCTTGGATGCTAGCGGTACAGATACGCAGTATTTT; CDR3aa: CASSLDASGTDTQYF
abundance: many; j_gene: TRBJ2-1; d_gene: TRBD2; v_gene: TRBV6-1; len: 16; CDR3nt: TGTGCCAGCAGCAGACTAGCGGGGGGCTCCTACAATGAGCAGTTCTTC; CDR3aa: CASSRLAGGSYNEQFF
abundance: .; j_gene: TRBJ2-3; d_gene: TRBD2; v_gene: TRBV19; len: 16; CDR3nt: TGTGCCAGTAGGACTAGCGGGGGGCGGGGCACAGATACGCAGTATTTT; CDR3aa: CASRTSGGRGTDTQYF
abundance: few; j_gene: TRBJ1-1; d_gene: .; v_gene: TRBV2; len: 14; CDR3nt: TGTGCCAGCAGTTACCCGGGGGGGGCTGCGGGGGCTTTCTTT; CDR3aa: CASSYPGGAAGAFF
abundance: .; j_gene: TRBJ2-1; d_gene: .; v_gene: TRBV29-1; len: 14; CDR3nt: TGTTCTACTCCCGGGGTGGGGAGTTACAATGAGCAGTCCTTC; CDR3aa: CSTPGVGSYNEQSF
abundance: many; j_gene: TRBJ2-3; d_gene: TRBD2; v_gene: TRBV12-3/TRBV12-4; len: 16; CDR3nt: TGTGCCAGCAGTCTACTAGCGGGAGTCGGATCAGATACGCAGTATTTT; CDR3aa: CASSLLAGVGSDTQYF
abundance: .; j_gene: TRBJ2-4; d_gene: .; v_gene: TRBV2; len: 16; CDR3nt: TGTGCCAGCAGTGACATGGGGTTTCTAGCCGAAAACATTCAGTACTTC; CDR3aa: CASSDMGFLAENIQYF
abundance: many; j_gene: TRBJ2-3; d_gene: .; v_gene: TRBV11-1; len: 18; CDR3nt: TGTGCCAGCAGCTTAGCGAAACGGGGGGCCAGTCAGACAGATACGCAGTATTTT; CDR3aa: CASSLAKRGASQTDTQYF